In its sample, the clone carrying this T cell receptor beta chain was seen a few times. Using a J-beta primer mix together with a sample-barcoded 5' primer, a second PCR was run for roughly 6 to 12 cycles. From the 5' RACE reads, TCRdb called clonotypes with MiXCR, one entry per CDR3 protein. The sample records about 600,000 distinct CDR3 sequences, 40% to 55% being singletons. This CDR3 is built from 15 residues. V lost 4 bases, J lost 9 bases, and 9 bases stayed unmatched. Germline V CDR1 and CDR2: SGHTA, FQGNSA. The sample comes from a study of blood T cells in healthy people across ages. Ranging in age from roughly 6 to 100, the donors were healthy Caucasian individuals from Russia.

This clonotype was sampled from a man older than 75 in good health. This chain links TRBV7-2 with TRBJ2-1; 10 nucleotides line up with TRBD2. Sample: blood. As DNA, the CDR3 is TGTGCCAGCAGCTCTAGGAGCGGGGGGGCCAGTGAGCAGTTCTTC. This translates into CASSSRSGGASEQFF.